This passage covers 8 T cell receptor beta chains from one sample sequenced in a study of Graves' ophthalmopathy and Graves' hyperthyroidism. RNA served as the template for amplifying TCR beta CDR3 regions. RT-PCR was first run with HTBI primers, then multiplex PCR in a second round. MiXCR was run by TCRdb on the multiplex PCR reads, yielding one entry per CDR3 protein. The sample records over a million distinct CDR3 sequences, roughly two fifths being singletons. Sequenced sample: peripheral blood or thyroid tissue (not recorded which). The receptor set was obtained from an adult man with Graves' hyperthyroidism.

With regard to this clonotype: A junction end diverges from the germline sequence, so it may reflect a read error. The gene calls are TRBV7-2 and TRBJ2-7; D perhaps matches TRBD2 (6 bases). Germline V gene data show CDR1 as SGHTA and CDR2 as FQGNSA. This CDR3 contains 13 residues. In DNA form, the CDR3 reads TGTGCCAACAGCCCGAGCGGGCCCTACGAGCAGTACTTC. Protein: CANSPSGPYEQYF.

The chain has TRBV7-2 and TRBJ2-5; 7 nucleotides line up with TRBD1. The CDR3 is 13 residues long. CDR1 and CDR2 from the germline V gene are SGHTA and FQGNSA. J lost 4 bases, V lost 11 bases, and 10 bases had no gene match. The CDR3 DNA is TGTGCCCGTCACACAGGGGTTGGAGAGACCCAGTACTTC. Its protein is CARHTGVGETQYF. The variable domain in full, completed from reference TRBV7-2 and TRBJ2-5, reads GAGVSQSPSNKVTEKGKDVELRCDPISGHTALYWYRQSLGQGLEFLIYFQGNSAPDKSGLPSDRFSAERTGGSVSTLTIQRTQQEDSAVYLCARHTGVGETQYFGPGTRLLVL.

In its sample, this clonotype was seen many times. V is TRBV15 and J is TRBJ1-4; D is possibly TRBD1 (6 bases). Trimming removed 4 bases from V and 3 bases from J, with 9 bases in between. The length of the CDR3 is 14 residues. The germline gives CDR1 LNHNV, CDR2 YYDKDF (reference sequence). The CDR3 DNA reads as TGTGCCACCAGCATGGACAGCTCTAATGAAAAACTGTTTTTT. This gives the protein CATSMDSSNEKLFF.

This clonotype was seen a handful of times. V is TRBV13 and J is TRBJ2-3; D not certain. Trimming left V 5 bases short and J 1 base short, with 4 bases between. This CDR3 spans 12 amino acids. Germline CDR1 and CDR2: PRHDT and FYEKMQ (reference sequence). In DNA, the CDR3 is TGTGCCAGCAGCGTCCGCACAGATACGCAGTATTTT. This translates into CASSVRTDTQYF.

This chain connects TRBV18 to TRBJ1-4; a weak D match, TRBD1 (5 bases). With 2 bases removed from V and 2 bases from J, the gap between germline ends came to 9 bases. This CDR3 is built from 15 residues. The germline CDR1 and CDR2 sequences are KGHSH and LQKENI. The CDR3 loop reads CASSPIRGTNEKLFF. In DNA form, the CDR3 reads TGTGCCAGCTCACCAATTCGGGGGACTAATGAAAAACTGTTTTTT.

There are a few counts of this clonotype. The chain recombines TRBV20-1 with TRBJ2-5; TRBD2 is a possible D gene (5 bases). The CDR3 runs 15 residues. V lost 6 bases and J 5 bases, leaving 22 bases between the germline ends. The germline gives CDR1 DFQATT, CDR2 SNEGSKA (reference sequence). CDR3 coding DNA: TGCAGTGCCCGGCGGGTGGGTGTCACGCGGGAGACCCAGTACTTC. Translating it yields CSARRVGVTRETQYF.

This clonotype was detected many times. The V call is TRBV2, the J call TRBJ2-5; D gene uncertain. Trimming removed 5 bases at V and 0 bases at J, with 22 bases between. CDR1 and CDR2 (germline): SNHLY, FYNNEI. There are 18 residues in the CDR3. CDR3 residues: CASSRADPPRGDQETQYF. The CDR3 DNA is TGTGCCAGCAGTAGGGCGGACCCACCCCGAGGCGACCAAGAGACCCAGTACTTC.

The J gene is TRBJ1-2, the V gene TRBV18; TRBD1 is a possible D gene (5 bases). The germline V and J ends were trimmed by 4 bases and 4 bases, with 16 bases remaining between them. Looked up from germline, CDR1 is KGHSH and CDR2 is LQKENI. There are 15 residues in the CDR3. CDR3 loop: CASSRSLDRSYGYTF. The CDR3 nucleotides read TGTGCCAGCTCACGTTCCCTTGACAGAAGCTATGGCTACACCTTC.